This note documents a single T cell receptor (beta chain) sequence. CDR1 is MNHEY, CDR2 SMNVEV, per germline (reference sequence). The CDR3 loop spans 14 amino acids. Trimming took off 6 bases at V and 0 bases at J, with 11 bases between the two ends. Together with a sample-barcoded 5' primer, a J-beta primer mix was included in a second PCR lasting about 7 to 12 cycles. From the 5' RACE reads, TCRdb called clonotypes with MiXCR, one entry per CDR3 protein. The sample lists about 830,000 distinct CDR3 sequences, roughly 50% occurring once. These data belong to a study of blood T cells in healthy people across ages. Donation came from healthy Caucasian individuals in Russia who were aged about 6 to 95.

The J gene is TRBJ1-2, the V gene TRBV27, with a weak D call TRBD1 (6 bases). This sequence was found in a man aged 25 to 40 in good health. The source material was blood. This CDR3 is CASSQQGANYGYTF. The CDR3 DNA sequence: TGTGCCAGCAGCCAACAGGGAGCTAACTATGGCTACACCTTC.